This record concerns one TCR beta chain sequence. What it binds is unknown. The method was immunoSEQ multiplex PCR; TCRdb's version includes in-frame clones alone and lacks a portion of them. The repertoire has hundreds of thousands of clones, 55% to 85% of them found once; the top ten carry more than 1.5%. This entry is derived from a study of shared clonotypes between healthy human individuals. Findings and caveats of the study: About 5% of naive CD4 clonotypes were shared across several donors. Among the subsets, naive ones generally showed larger estimated richness than memory ones.

Those who donated, Caucasian adults without exception, all lived in Nashville, Tennessee. Division of CD4+ cells produced a CD45RA+ naive subset and a CD45RA-negative memory subset. CDR3 length: 17 amino acids. V shed 2 bases, J shed 8 bases, and the junction held 12 bases outside the gene matches. In germline, CDR1 is SGHRS, CDR2 YFSETQ. The chain joins TRBV5-1 to TRBJ2-1; 11 bases line up with TRBD2. The origin of this receptor is a woman aged 30 to 39 in good health. Material for sequencing was memory CD4+ T cells sorted from blood. The subset was: CD45RA-negative fraction. The CDR3 loop reads CASSFLTGTSGSYEQFF. In nucleotides, the CDR3 is TGCGCCAGCAGCTTCCTTACCGGGACTAGCGGTTCTTATGAGCAGTTCTTC. The full variable domain, rest sourced from reference TRBV5-1 and TRBJ2-1, is KAGVTQTPRYLIKTRGQQVTLSCSPISGHRSVSWYQQTPGQGLQFLFEYFSETQRNKGNFPGRFSGRQFSNSRSEMNVSTLELGDSALYLCASSFLTGTSGSYEQFFGPGTRLTVL.